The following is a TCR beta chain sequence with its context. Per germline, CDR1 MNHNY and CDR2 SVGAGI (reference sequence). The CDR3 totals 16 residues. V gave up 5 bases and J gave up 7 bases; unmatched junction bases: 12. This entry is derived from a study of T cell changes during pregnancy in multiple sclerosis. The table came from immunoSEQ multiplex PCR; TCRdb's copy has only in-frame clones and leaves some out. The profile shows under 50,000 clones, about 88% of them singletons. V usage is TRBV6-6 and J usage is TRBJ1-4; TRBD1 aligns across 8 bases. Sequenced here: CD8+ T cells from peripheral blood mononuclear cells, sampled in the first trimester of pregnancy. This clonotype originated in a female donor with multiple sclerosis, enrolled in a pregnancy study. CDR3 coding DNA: TGTGCCAGCAGTGCCCGTGACAGGGGACGAATTGAAAAACTGTTTTTT. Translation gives CASSARDRGRIEKLFF.